This T cell receptor delta chain was retrieved from a study of gamma-delta chains in newborns, infants, children. TCRdb reanalysed the reads via CATT. This table holds 3,000 to 3,500 delta-chain clones, roughly 10% found once. This CDR3 comprises 18 residues. V trimming: 2 bases; J trimming: 0 bases; junction bases outside the gene matches: 5. Per the germline V gene, CDR1 is GEAIGNYY and CDR2 is EKD. In its sample, this clone is large (0.1 to 1%). The chain uses TRDV2 and TRDJ3, with 8 positions matching TRDD3. The sequenced material came from blood. This TCR was recovered from a child who was a newborn, infant or young child, either healthy, febrile or measles-vaccinated (not recorded which). CDR3 coding DNA: TGTGCCTGTGACAAAGTACTGGGGGGCTCCTGGGACACCCGACAGATGTTTTTC. Translated: CACDKVLGGSWDTRQMFF.